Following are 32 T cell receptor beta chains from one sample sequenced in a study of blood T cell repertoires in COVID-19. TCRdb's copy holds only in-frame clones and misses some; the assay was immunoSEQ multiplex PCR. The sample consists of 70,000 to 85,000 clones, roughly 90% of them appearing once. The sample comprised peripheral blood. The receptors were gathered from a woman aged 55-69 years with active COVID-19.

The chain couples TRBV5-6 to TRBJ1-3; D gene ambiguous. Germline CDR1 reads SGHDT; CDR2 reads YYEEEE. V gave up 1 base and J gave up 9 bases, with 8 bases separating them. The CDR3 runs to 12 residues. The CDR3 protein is CASSLRLGTIYF. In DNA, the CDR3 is TGTGCCAGCAGCTTGCGTCTCGGCACCATATATTTT.

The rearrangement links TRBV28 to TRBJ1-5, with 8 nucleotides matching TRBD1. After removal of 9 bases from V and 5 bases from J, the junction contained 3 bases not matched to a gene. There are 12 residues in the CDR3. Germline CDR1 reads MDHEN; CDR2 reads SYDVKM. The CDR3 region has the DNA TGTGCCAGTGGACAGGGCGATCAGCCCCAGCATTTT. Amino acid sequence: CASGQGDQPQHF.

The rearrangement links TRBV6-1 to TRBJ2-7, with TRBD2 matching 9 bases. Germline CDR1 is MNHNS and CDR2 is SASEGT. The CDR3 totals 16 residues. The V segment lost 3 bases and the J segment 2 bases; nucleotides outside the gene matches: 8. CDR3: CASSERVAGDPYEQYF. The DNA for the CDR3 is TGTGCCAGCAGTGAGAGGGTAGCGGGAGACCCCTACGAGCAGTACTTC.

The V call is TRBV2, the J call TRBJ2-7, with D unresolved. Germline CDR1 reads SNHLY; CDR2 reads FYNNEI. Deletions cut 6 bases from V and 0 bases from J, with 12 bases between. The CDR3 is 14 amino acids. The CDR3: CASRTSRLSYEQYF. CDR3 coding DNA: TGTGCCAGCAGAACCTCGCGGCTCTCCTACGAGCAGTACTTC.

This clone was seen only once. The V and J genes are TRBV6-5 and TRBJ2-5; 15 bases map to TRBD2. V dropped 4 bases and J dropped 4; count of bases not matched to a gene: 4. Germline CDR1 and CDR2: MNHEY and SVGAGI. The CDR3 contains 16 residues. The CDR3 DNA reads TGTGCCAGCAGTTCTCCGGGACTAGCGGGAGGAGAGACCCAGTACTTC. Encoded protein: CASSSPGLAGGETQYF.

For the CDR3, the DNA is TGTGCCAGCAGTTCCGGACTAGCGGAGAGGAAAGATACGCAGTATTTT. This codes for CASSSGLAERKDTQYF. The J gene is TRBJ2-3, the V gene TRBV6-5, with TRBD2 matching 10 bases. Unmatched junction bases numbered 9, after V lost 4 bases and J lost 5 bases. CDR1 is MNHEY, CDR2 SVGAGI, per germline. The CDR3 consists of 16 residues.

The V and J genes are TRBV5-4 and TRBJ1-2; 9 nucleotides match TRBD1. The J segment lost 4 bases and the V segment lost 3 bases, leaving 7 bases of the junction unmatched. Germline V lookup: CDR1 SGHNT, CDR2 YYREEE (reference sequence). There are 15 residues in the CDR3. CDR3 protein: CASSSGLTGGYGYTF. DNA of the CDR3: TGTGCCAGCAGCTCGGGGCTGACAGGGGGCTATGGCTACACCTTC.

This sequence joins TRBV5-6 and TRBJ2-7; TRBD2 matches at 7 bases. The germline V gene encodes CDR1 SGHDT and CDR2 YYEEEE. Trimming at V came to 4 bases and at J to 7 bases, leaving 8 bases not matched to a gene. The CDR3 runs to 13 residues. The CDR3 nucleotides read TGTGCCAGCAGCCAGGGCGGGAGCGGGGAGCAGTACTTC. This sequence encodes CASSQGGSGEQYF.

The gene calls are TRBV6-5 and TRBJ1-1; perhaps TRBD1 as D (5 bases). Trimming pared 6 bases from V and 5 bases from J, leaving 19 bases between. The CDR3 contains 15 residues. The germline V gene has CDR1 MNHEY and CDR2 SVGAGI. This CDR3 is CASSLLQGQGTEAFF. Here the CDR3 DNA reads TGTGCCAGCAGCCTTCTTCAGGGCCAGGGTACTGAAGCTTTCTTT.

The CDR3 DNA is TGTGCCAGCAGCTTAGATCCTGGGACAGAGTACGAGCAGTACTTC. It specifies CASSLDPGTEYEQYF. The chain joins TRBV11-2 to TRBJ2-7, with 7 bases aligning to TRBD1. The V gene end was trimmed by 0 bases and the J gene end by 4 bases; junction bases not matched to a gene: 6. CDR1 and CDR2 (germline): SGHAT, FQNNGV. The CDR3 covers 15 residues.

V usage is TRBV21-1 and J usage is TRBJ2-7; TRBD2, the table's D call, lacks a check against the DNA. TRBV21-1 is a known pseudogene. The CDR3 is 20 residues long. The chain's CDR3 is CASSKVPWSIISGTRSEQYF. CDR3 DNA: TGTGCCAGCAGCAAAGTGCCTTGGAGTATTATTTCCGGAACAAGGTCGGAGCAGTACTTC.

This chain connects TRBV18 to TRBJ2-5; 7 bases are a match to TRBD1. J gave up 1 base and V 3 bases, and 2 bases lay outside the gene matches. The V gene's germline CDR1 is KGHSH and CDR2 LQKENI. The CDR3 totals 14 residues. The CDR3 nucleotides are TGTGCCAGCTCACCGCGACAGGGCCAAGAGACCCAGTACTTC. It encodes CASSPRQGQETQYF.

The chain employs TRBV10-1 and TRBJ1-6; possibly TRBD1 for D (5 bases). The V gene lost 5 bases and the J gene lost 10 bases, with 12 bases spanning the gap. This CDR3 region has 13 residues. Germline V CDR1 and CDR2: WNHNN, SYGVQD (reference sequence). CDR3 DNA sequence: TGCGCCAGCAGTTCCGACAGTCGCTCACCCCTCCACTTT. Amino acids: CASSSDSRSPLHF.

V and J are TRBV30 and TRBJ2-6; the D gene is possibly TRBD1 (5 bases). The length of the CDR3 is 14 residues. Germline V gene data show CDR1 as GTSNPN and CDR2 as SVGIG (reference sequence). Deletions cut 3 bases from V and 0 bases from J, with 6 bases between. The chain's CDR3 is CAWRGPSGANVLTF. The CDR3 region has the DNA TGTGCCTGGAGGGGGCCCTCTGGGGCCAACGTCCTGACTTTC. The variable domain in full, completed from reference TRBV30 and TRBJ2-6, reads SQTIHQWPATLVQPVGSPLSLECTVEGTSNPNLYWYRQAAGRGLQLLFYSVGIGQISSEVPQNLSASRPQDRQFILSSKKLLLSDSGFYLCAWRGPSGANVLTFGAGSRLTVL.

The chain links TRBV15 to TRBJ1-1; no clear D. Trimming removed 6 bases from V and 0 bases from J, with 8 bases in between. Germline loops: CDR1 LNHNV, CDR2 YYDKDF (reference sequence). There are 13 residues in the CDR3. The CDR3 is CATSTALNTEAFF. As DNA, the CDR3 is TGTGCCACCAGTACAGCACTGAACACTGAAGCTTTCTTT. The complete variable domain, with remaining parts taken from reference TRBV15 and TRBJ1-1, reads DAMVIQNPRYQVTQFGKPVTLSCSQTLNHNVMYWYQQKSSQAPKLLFHYYDKDFNNEADTPDNFQSRRPNTSFCFLDIRSPGLGDTAMYLCATSTALNTEAFFGQGTRLTVV.

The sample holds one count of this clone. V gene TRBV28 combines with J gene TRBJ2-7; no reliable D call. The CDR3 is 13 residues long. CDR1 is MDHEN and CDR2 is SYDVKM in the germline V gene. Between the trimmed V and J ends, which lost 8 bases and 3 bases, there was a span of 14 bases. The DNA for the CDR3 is TGTGCCAGCGCCGATTTTCCCTACTACGAGCAGTACTTC. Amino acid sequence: CASADFPYYEQYF.

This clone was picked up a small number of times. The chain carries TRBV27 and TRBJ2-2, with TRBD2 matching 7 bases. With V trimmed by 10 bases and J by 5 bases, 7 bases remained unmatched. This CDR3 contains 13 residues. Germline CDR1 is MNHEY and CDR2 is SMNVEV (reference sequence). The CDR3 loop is CAILQRETGELFF. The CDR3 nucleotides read TGTGCCATCCTTCAGCGGGAAACCGGGGAGCTGTTTTTT.

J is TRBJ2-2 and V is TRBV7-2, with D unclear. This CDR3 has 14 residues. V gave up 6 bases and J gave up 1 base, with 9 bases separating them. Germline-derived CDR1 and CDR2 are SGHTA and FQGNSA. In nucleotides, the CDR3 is TGTGCCAGCAGGTTCGACTGGAACACCGGGGAGCTGTTTTTT. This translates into CASRFDWNTGELFF. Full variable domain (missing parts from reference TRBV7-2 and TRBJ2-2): GAGVSQSPSNKVTEKGKDVELRCDPISGHTALYWYRQSLGQGLEFLIYFQGNSAPDKSGLPSDRFSAERTGGSVSTLTIQRTQQEDSAVYLCASRFDWNTGELFFGEGSRLTVL.

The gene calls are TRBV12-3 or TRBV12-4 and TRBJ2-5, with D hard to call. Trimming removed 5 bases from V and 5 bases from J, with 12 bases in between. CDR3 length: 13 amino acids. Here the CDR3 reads CASSGSVVETQYF. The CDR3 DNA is TGTGCCAGCAGTGGCTCTGTTGTGGAGACCCAGTACTTC.

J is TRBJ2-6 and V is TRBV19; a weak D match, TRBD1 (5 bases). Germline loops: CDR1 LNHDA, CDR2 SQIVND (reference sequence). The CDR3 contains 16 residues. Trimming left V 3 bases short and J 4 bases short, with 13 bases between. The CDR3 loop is CASSIGARTGANVLTF. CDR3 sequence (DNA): TGTGCCAGTAGTATTGGGGCGCGTACCGGGGCCAACGTCCTGACTTTC.

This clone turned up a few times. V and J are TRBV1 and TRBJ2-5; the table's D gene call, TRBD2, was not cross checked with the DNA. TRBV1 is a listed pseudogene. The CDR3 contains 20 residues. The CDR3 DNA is TGCACCAGCAGCCAAGAGCTGTCGAAGCGGGAGGGCCCGGTGGGAGAGACCCAGTACTTC. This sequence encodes CTSSQELSKREGPVGETQYF.

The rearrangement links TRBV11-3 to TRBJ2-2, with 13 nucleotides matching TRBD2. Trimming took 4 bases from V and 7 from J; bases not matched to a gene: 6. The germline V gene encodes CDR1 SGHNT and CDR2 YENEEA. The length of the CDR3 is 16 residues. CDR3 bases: TGTGCCAGCAGCTCCCGACTAGCGGGAGGATTCGGGGAGCTGTTTTTT. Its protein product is CASSSRLAGGFGELFF.

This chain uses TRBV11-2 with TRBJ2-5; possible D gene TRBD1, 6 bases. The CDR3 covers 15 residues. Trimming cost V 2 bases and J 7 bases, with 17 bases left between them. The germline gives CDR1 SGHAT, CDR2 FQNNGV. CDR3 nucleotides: TGTGCCAGCAGCTTATATGAGCAGGGGTGGGTGACCCAGTACTTC. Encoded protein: CASSLYEQGWVTQYF.

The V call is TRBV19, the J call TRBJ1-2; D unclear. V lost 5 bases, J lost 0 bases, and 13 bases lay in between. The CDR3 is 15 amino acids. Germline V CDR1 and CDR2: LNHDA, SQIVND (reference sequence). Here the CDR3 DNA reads TGTGCCAGTAGTCTGAACACCATTTCTAACTATGGCTACACCTTC. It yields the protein CASSLNTISNYGYTF.

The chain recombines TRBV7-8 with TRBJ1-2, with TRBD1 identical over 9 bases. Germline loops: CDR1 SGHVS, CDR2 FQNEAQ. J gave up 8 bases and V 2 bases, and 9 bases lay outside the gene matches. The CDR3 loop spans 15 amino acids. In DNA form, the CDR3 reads TGTGCCAGCAGCTTACGGTCGGGACAGGGATCCGGCTACACCTTC. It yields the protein CASSLRSGQGSGYTF.

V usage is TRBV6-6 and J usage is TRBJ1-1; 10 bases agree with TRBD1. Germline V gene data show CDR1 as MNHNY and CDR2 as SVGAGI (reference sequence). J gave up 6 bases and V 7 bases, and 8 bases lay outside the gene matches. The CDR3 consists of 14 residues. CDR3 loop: CASIIDRGQPEAFF. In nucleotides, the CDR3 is TGTGCCAGCATCATCGACAGGGGGCAACCTGAAGCTTTCTTT.

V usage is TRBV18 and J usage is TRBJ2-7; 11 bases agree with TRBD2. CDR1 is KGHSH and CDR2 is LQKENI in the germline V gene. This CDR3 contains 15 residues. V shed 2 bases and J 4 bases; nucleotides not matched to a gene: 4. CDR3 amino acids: CASSPGLAGGYEQYF. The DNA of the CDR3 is TGTGCCAGCTCACCAGGGCTAGCGGGAGGTTACGAGCAGTACTTC.

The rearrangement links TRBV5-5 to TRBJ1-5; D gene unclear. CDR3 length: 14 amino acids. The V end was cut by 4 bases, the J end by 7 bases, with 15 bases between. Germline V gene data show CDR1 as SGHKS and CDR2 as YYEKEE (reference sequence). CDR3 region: CASSLRREGQPQHF. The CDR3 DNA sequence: TGTGCCAGCAGCCTCAGGAGGGAGGGACAGCCCCAGCATTTT.

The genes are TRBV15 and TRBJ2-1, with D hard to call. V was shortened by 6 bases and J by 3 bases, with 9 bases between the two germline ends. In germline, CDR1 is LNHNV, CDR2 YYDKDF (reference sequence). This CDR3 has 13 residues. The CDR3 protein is CATRRPGYNEQFF. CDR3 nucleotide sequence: TGTGCCACCAGACGACCAGGCTACAATGAGCAGTTCTTC.

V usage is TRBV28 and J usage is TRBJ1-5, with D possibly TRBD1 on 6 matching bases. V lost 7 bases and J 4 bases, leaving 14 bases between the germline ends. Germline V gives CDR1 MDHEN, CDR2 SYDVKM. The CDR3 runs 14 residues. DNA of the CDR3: TGTGCCAGCACCGCCGGGACAAGGAATCAGCCCCAGCATTTT. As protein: CASTAGTRNQPQHF.

CDR3 sequence reads: CASKGPENTEAFF. The CDR3 bases are TGTGCCAGCAAGGGGCCCGAGAACACTGAAGCTTTCTTT. This chain links TRBV7-2 with TRBJ1-1; the D gene is possibly TRBD1 (5 bases). Between the trimmed V and J ends, which lost 7 bases and 1 base, there was a span of 10 bases. The CDR3 contains 13 residues. Germline CDR1 and CDR2: SGHTA and FQGNSA.

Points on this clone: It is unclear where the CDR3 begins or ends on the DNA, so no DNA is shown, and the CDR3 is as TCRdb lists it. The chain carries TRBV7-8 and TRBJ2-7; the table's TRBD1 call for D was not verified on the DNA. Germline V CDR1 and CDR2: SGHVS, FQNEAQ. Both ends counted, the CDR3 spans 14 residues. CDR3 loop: CASSLAWGTGAPYF.